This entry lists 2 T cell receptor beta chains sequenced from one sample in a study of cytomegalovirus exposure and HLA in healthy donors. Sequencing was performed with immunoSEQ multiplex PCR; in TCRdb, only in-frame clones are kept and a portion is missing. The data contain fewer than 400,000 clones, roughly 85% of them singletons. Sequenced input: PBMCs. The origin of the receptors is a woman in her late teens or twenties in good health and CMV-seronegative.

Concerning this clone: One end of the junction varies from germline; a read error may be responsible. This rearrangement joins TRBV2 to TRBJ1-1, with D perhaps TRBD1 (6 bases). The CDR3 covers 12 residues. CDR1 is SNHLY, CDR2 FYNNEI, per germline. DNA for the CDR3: TGTGCCAGCAGACAGGGAAACATTGAAGCTTTCTTT. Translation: CASRQGNIEAFF.

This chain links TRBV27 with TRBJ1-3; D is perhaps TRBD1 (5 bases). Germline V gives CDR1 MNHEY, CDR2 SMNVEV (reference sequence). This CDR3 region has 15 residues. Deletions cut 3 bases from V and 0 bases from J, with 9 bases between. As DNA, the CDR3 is TGTGCCAGCAGTTTGGGGGGGTTCTCTGGAAACACCATATATTTT. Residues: CASSLGGFSGNTIYF.